The present TCR beta chain was sequenced within a study of Graves' ophthalmopathy and Graves' hyperthyroidism. Turning to the study itself: Stable hyperthyroidism referred to disease that showed no ophthalmopathy within 18 months of follow-up.

In its sample, this clonotype was seen many times. Antigen unknown. The sequenced template was RNA, covering the TCR beta CDR3 region. An opening RT-PCR round employed HTBI primers and preceded a second-round multiplex PCR. TCRdb fed the multiplex PCR reads into MiXCR, producing one record per CDR3 protein. Of around 1.1 million distinct CDR3 sequences in the sample, about two fifths are singletons; the top ten hold over 8.5%. The J segment lost 4 bases and the V segment lost 7 bases, leaving 6 bases of the junction unmatched. The CDR3 totals 12 residues. The V gene's germline CDR1 is SQVTM and CDR2 ANQGSEA. Study-wide findings and caveats: The model flagged ophthalmopathy progression at roughly 64% sensitivity and around 72% specificity. With approximately 90% sensitivity and approximately 80% specificity, a 13-signature model separated ophthalmopathy from stable hyperthyroidism.

Pregnant or lactating patients and those with other autoimmune diseases or uncontrolled infections were excluded. The receptor's source is an adult man with Graves' hyperthyroidism. The sample comprised peripheral blood or thyroid tissue (not recorded which). V usage is TRBV29-1 and J usage is TRBJ1-1; 7 bases are shared with TRBD1. CDR3 amino acids: CSAPGGSTEAFF. The CDR3 bases are TGCAGCGCACCAGGGGGGAGCACTGAAGCTTTCTTT.